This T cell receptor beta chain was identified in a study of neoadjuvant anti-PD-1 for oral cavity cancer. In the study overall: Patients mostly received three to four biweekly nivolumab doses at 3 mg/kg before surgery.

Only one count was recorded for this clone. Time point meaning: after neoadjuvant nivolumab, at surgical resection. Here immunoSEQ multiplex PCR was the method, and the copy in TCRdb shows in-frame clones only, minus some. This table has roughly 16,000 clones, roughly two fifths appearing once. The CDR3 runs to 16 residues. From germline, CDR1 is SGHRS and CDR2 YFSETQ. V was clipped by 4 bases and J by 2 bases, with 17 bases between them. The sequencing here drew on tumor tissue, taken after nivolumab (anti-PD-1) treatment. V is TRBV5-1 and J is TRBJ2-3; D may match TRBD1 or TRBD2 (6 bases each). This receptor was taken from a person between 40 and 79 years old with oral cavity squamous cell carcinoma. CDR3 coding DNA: TGCGCCAGCAGCCCCACGCGCGGGGACAACACAGATACGCAGTATTTT. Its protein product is CASSPTRGDNTDTQYF.